This entry describes one T cell receptor (beta chain). This table comes from immunoSEQ multiplex PCR, and its TCRdb copy is limited to in-frame clones, with some not included. The profile shows more than 40,000 clones, 82% of them singletons. The germline CDR1 and CDR2 sequences are LGHNT and FRNRAP. V dropped 1 base and J dropped 5 bases, with 17 bases sitting between them. This CDR3 has 17 amino acids. This specimen comes from a study of PD-L1 blockade in urothelial cancer. Described time point: pretreatment peripheral blood. The receptor was derived from a man in his forties or fifties with urothelial cancer. This chain connects TRBV12-5 to TRBJ2-2; TRBD1 might be the D (7 bases). The source was PBMCs, collected around atezolizumab (anti-PD-L1) treatment. The CDR3 DNA follows: TGTGCTAGTGGTTTGGGGAGGGGGCCGGGGTGGACCGGGGAGCTGTTTTTT. It encodes CASGLGRGPGWTGELFF.